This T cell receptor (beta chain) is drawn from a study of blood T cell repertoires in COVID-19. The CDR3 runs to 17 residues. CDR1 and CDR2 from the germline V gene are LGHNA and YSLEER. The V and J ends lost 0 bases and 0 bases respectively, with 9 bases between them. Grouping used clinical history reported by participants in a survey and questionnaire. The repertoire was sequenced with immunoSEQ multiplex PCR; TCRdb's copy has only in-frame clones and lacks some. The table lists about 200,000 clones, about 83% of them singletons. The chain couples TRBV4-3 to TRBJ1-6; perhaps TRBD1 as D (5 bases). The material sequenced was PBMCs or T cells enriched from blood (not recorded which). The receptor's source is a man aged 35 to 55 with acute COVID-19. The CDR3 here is CASSQDRGGSYNSPLHF. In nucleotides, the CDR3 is TGCGCCAGCAGCCAAGATAGGGGAGGCTCCTATAATTCACCCCTCCACTTT.